A single sample is the source of the 8 T cell receptor beta chains below, sequenced in a study of blood T cell repertoires in COVID-19 (dated by TCRdb to about 2020). The library was generated by the immunoSEQ multiplex PCR assay. This is the immuneACCESS table as TCRdb keeps it, with only in-frame sequences that have V and J called. A part of the clones is gone; compared with another copy, unresolved V genes explain less than half, and the rest is unexplained. This sample is represented by about 350,000 clones; around nine tenths of them were singletons. The ten largest clones add up to approximately 0.93% of the sample. Sample: PBMCs or T cells enriched from blood (not recorded which). The receptors derive from a woman in her twenties or thirties who had been exposed to COVID-19.

The V gene is TRBV10-1, the J gene TRBJ2-1, with D tentatively TRBD1 (6 bases). The germline V gene encodes CDR1 WNHNN and CDR2 SYGVQD (reference sequence). V was cut by 5 bases and J by 4 bases, with 18 bases left in between. The CDR3 extends over 16 amino acids. For the CDR3, the DNA is TGCGCCAGCAGTTTATCCGGGGACAAAATGTACAATGAGCAGTTCTTC. Protein: CASSLSGDKMYNEQFF.

This clone was detected once. The chain is built from TRBV5-1 and TRBJ1-6; D possibly corresponds to TRBD1 (5 bases). CDR1 and CDR2 from the germline V gene are SGHRS and YFSETQ. The CDR3 covers 16 residues. V lost 4 bases and J 10 bases, leaving 21 bases between the germline ends. In nucleotides, the CDR3 is TGCGCCAGCAGCCGGGTTAACGCGGGGCCAGGATCACCCCTCCACTTT. Translating it yields CASSRVNAGPGSPLHF.

This chain connects TRBV7-3 to TRBJ1-6; the D is unclear. CDR1 SGHTA and CDR2 FQGTGA come from the germline V gene. V dropped 0 bases and J dropped 8 bases, with 5 bases sitting between them. This CDR3 comprises 13 residues. CDR3 sequence reads: CASSLTADSPLHF. CDR3 nucleotides: TGTGCCAGCAGCTTAACGGCTGATTCACCCCTCCACTTT. Drawing the rest from reference TRBV7-3 and TRBJ1-6, the complete variable domain is GAGVSQTPSNKVTEKGKYVELRCDPISGHTALYWYRQSLGQGPEFLIYFQGTGAADDSGLPNDRFFAVRPEGSVSTLKIQRTERGDSAVYLCASSLTADSPLHFGNGTRLTVT.

The rearrangement links TRBV3-1 (or the pseudogene TRBV3-2) to TRBJ1-2; 8 bases map to TRBD1. The junction had 13 bases not matched to a gene; V was cut back by 0 bases and J by 4 bases. The CDR3 has 18 residues. Germline CDR1 reads LGHDT; CDR2 reads YNNKEL (reference sequence). The CDR3 DNA reads as TGTGCCAGCAGCCAAGATTCGGGGGTGACAGGGGATATCTATGGCTACACCTTC. The encoded protein is CASSQDSGVTGDIYGYTF.

V and J are TRBV20-1 and TRBJ2-1; 11 bases match TRBD2. Germline V lookup: CDR1 DFQATT, CDR2 SNEGSKA (reference sequence). With 3 bases clipped from V and 7 bases from J, the junction kept 5 bases outside the gene matches. The CDR3 has 14 amino acids. CDR3 sequence reads: CSASLAGGRNEQFF. In nucleotides, the CDR3 is TGCAGTGCTAGTTTAGCGGGAGGGCGGAATGAGCAGTTCTTC.

The chain combines TRBV7-9 with TRBJ2-5, with D perhaps TRBD1 (5 bases). CDR1 is SEHNR and CDR2 is FQNEAQ in the germline V gene (reference sequence). V lost 3 bases to trimming and J lost 7 bases, with 18 bases between them. The CDR3 spans 15 residues. The CDR3 spells CASSFEWQGRSTQYF. The CDR3 DNA is TGTGCCAGCAGCTTCGAATGGCAGGGTCGGTCGACCCAGTACTTC.

The rearrangement uses TRBV6-5 and TRBJ2-2, with D maybe TRBD2 (5 bases). Germline CDR1 MNHEY, CDR2 SVGAGI. V lost 2 bases, J lost 1 base, and 8 bases lay in between. CDR3 length: 15 amino acids. The CDR3 coding sequence is TGTGCCAGCAGTTACGGGAGACAGAACACCGGGGAGCTGTTTTTT. This translates into CASSYGRQNTGELFF.

The chain uses TRBV30 and TRBJ1-5; 7 bases are a match to TRBD1. Germline CDR1 GTSNPN, CDR2 SVGIG (reference sequence). The CDR3 has 15 residues. Trimming at V came to 1 base and at J to 7 bases, leaving 10 bases not matched to a gene. The CDR3 DNA reads TGTGCCTGGAGTGCCGGGACAGCCTTGGGCCAGCCCCAGCATTTT. Its translation is CAWSAGTALGQPQHF.